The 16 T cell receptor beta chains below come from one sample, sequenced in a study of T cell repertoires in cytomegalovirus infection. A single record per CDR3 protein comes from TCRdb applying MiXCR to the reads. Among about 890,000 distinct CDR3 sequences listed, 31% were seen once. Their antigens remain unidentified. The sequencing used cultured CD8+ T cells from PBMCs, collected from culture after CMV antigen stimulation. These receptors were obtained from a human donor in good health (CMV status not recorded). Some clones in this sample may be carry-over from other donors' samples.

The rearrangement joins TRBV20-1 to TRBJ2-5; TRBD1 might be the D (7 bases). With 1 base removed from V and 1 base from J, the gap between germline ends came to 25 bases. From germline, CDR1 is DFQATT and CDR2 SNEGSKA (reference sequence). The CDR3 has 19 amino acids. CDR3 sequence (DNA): TGCAGTGCTAGAGGTTGGGGGGCCGACACAGGGGCAACCCAAGAGACCCAGTACTTC. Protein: CSARGWGADTGATQETQYF.

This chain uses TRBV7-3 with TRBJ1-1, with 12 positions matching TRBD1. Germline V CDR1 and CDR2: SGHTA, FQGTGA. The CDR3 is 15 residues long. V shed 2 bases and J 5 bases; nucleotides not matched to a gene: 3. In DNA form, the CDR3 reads TGTGCCAGCAGCTTAGGGACAGGGGGCCGGACTGAAGCTTTCTTT. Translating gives CASSLGTGGRTEAFF.

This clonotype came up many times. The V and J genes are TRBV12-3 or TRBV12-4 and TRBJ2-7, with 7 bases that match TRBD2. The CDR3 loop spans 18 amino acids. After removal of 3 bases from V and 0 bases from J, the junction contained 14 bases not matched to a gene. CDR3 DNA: TGTGCCAGCAGTTTTGACCCCTTCCAGCGGGGAGACTCCTACGAGCAGTACTTC. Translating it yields CASSFDPFQRGDSYEQYF.

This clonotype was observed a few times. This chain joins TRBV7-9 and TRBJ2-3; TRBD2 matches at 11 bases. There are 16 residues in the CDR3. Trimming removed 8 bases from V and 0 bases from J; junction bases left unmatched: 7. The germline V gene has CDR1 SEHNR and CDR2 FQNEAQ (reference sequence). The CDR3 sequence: CASRLAGGKSTDTQYF. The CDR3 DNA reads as TGTGCCAGCCGCCTAGCGGGGGGTAAAAGCACAGATACGCAGTATTTT.

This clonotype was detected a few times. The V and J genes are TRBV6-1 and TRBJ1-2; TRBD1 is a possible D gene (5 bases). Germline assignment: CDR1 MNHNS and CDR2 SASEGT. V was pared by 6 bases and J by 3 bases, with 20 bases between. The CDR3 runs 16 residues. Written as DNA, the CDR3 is TGTGCCAGCAGGGGGGTGTTTGGGGAGGAATACTATGGCTACACCTTC. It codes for CASRGVFGEEYYGYTF.

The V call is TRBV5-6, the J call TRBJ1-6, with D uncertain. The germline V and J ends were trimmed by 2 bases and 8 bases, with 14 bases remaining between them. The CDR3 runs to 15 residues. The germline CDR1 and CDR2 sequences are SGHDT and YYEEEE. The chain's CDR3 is CASSFTGRIDSPLHF. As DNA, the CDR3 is TGTGCCAGCAGCTTTACGGGCAGGATCGATTCACCCCTCCACTTT.

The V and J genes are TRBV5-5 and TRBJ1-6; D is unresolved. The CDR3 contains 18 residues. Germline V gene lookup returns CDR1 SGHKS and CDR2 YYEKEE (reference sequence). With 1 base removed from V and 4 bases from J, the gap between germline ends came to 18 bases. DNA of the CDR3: TGTGCCAGCAGCTTGATGTACGTAGACTCGGCTTATAATTCACCCCTCCACTTT. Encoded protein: CASSLMYVDSAYNSPLHF.

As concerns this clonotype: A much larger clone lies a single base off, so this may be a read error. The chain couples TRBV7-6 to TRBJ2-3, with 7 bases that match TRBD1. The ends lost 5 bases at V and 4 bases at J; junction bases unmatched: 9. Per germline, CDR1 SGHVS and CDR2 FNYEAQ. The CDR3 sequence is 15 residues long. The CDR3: CASSTLARGPDTQYF. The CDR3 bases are TGTGCCAGCAGCACTTTAGCGAGGGGGCCAGATACGCAGTATTTT.

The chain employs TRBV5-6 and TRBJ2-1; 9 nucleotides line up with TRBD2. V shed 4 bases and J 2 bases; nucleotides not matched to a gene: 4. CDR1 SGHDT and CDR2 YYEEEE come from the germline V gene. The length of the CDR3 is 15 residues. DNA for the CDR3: TGTGCCAGCAGCCCGGGACTAGCAACCTACAATGAGCAGTTCTTC. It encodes CASSPGLATYNEQFF.

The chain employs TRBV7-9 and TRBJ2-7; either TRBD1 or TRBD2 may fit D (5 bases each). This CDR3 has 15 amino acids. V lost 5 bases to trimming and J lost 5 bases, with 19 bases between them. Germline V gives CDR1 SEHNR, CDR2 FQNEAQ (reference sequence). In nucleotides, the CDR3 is TGTGCCAGCAGCGCCTCGAGGGGCGGAACGGACGAGCAGTACTTC. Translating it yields CASSASRGGTDEQYF.

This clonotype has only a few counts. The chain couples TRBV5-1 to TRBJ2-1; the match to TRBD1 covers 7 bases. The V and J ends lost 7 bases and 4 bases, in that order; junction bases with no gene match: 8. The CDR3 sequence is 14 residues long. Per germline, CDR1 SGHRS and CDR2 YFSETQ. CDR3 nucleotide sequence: TGCGCCAGCGGTGCCGGGACAGAGTACAATGAGCAGTTCTTC. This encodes CASGAGTEYNEQFF.

This CDR3 is CASSYSTIWGTDTQYF. The CDR3 region has the DNA TGTGCCAGCAGTTACTCAACGATTTGGGGGACAGATACGCAGTATTTT. The rearrangement uses TRBV6-2 or TRBV6-3 and TRBJ2-3, with D perhaps given as TRBD1 or TRBD2 (5 bases each). Trimming took off 0 bases at V and 3 bases at J, with 13 bases between the two ends. The CDR3 consists of 16 residues. Germline V gene sequence: CDR1 MNHEY, CDR2 SVGEGT.

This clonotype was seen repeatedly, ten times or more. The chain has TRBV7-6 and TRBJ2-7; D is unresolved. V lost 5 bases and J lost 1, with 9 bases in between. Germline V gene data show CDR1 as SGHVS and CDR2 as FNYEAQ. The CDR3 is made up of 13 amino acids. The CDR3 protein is CASSPSDSYEQYV. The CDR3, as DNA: TGTGCCAGCAGCCCAAGCGATTCCTACGAGCAGTACGTC.

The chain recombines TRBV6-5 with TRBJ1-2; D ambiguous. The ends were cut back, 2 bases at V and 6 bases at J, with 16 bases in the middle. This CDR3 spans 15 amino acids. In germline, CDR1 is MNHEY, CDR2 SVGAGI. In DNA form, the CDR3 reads TGTGCCAGCAGTTACGGCCCGGGAATTGAGCATGGCTACACCTTC. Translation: CASSYGPGIEHGYTF.

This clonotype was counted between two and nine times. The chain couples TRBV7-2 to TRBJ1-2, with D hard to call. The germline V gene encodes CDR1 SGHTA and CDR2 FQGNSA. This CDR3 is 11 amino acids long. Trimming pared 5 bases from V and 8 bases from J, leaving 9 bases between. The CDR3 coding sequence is TGTGCCAGCAGCCAACCAAGGGGCTACACCTTC. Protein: CASSQPRGYTF.

This chain's CDR3 is CATSRDLSGGPDTQYF. The DNA of the CDR3 is TGTGCCACCAGCAGAGATCTGAGCGGGGGGCCAGATACGCAGTATTTT. The chain recombines TRBV15 with TRBJ2-3, with 9 bases fitting TRBD2. CDR3 length: 16 amino acids. Germline lookup yields CDR1 LNHNV and CDR2 YYDKDF (reference sequence). Trimming at V came to 0 bases and at J to 4 bases, leaving 5 bases not matched to a gene.